The 18 T cell receptor beta chains reported below all come from one sample, sequenced in a study of preoperative IRX-2 immunotherapy in early breast cancer. As for treatment: preoperative locoregional IRX-2 cytokine immunotherapy. Clones were sequenced by immunoSEQ multiplex PCR, and TCRdb holds only the in-frame ones, with some missing. The data show more than 50,000 clones, approximately 93% seen once. This material was collected from a patient treated with IRX-2 immunotherapy. These receptors were collected from a human donor with breast cancer.

The chain couples TRBV14 to TRBJ2-3; the D gene is possibly TRBD2 (7 bases). The germline V gene encodes CDR1 SGHDN and CDR2 FVKESK. This CDR3 contains 15 residues. Trimming shortened V by 0 bases and J by 6 bases, and 13 bases separated the two germline ends. CDR3 sequence: CASSQDWGGWDTQYF. The CDR3 nucleotides are TGTGCCAGCAGCCAAGATTGGGGGGGCTGGGATACGCAGTATTTT.

V and J are TRBV6-6 and TRBJ2-3; unclear D gene. The CDR3 has 14 residues. The germline V gene has CDR1 MNHNY and CDR2 SVGAGI (reference sequence). V was shortened by 4 bases and J by 0 bases, with 8 bases between the two germline ends. DNA for the CDR3: TGTGCCAGCAGTTTAACGGACAGCACAGATACGCAGTATTTT. It yields the protein CASSLTDSTDTQYF.

This chain joins TRBV7-3 and TRBJ2-1; weak D call: TRBD2 (5 bases). The CDR3 extends over 13 amino acids. Between the trimmed V and J ends, which lost 6 bases and 5 bases, there was a span of 11 bases. Germline V gene lookup returns CDR1 SGHTA and CDR2 FQGTGA. The CDR3 here is CASSLAGHNEQFF. The CDR3 coding sequence is TGTGCCAGCAGTTTGGCGGGTCACAATGAGCAGTTCTTC.

This CDR3 reads CASSFSPTGQPQHF. The CDR3 region has the DNA TGTGCCAGCAGCTTTTCCCCGACAGGACAGCCCCAGCATTTT. The chain combines TRBV7-2 with TRBJ1-5, with D perhaps matching TRBD1 (6 bases). The germline V gene has CDR1 SGHTA and CDR2 FQGNSA. V lost 3 bases and J 7 bases, leaving 13 bases between the germline ends. CDR3 size: 14 residues.

The gene calls are TRBV28 and TRBJ2-1, with 11 bases that match TRBD1. The ends lost 11 bases at V and 12 bases at J; junction bases unmatched: 12. Germline V CDR1 and CDR2: MDHEN, SYDVKM. This CDR3 comprises 13 residues. The CDR3 bases are TGTGCCGCTGGGACAGGGGGGACACGCGGGCAGTTCTTC. This codes for CAAGTGGTRGQFF.

The CDR3 protein is CAIGGVLEETQYF. The CDR3 coding sequence is TGTGCCATCGGTGGGGTTCTAGAAGAGACCCAGTACTTC. The chain recombines TRBV10-3 with TRBJ2-5; D gene ambiguous. This CDR3 contains 13 residues. Between the trimmed V and J ends, which lost 8 bases and 3 bases, there was a span of 13 bases. Germline CDR1 and CDR2: ENHRY and SYGVKD.

This sequence joins TRBV27 and TRBJ2-1, with TRBD1 identical over 7 bases. Germline CDR1 reads MNHEY; CDR2 reads SMNVEV (reference sequence). V shed 6 bases and J 9 bases; nucleotides not matched to a gene: 8. This CDR3 is built from 13 residues. The CDR3 coding sequence is TGTGCCAGCAGGAGACAGGGTAGGGGTGAGCAGTTCTTC. It yields the protein CASRRQGRGEQFF.

The rearrangement joins TRBV18 to TRBJ2-2; 9 nucleotides line up with TRBD1. CDR1 KGHSH and CDR2 LQKENI come from the germline V gene. The length of the CDR3 is 16 residues. Losses at the gene ends were 3 bases for V and 6 bases for J; bases not matched to a gene: 8. The DNA of the CDR3 is TGTGCCAGCTCACCGACAGGGGGTCGCGGTGCCGGGGAGCTGTTTTTT. Amino acids: CASSPTGGRGAGELFF.

The chain couples TRBV7-2 to TRBJ1-1, with unresolved D. The germline V gene encodes CDR1 SGHTA and CDR2 FQGNSA. The V end was cut by 5 bases, the J end by 6 bases, with 13 bases between. The CDR3 sequence is 13 residues long. CDR3 amino acids: CASSPTRKAEAFF. Here the CDR3 DNA reads TGTGCCAGCAGCCCTACTCGGAAGGCTGAAGCTTTCTTT. The complete variable domain, with remaining parts taken from reference TRBV7-2 and TRBJ1-1, reads GAGVSQSPSNKVTEKGKDVELRCDPISGHTALYWYRQSLGQGLEFLIYFQGNSAPDKSGLPSDRFSAERTGGSVSTLTIQRTQQEDSAVYLCASSPTRKAEAFFGQGTRLTVV.

The chain couples TRBV5-1 to TRBJ2-3; D is possibly TRBD2 (6 bases). Trimming left V 4 bases short and J 3 bases short, with 15 bases between. Germline V lookup: CDR1 SGHRS, CDR2 YFSETQ. CDR3 size: 15 residues. For the CDR3, the DNA is TGCGCCAGCAGCGACCCGGGACTCCTTACAGATACGCAGTATTTT. Translated: CASSDPGLLTDTQYF.

This sequence joins TRBV2 and TRBJ2-7; 10 bases fit TRBD2. Germline V gene sequence: CDR1 SNHLY, CDR2 FYNNEI. The junction had 12 bases not matched to a gene; V was cut back by 7 bases and J by 0 bases. The CDR3 covers 17 residues. The CDR3 sequence is CASKGPKRGGPSYEQYF. Written as DNA, the CDR3 is TGTGCCAGCAAGGGACCCAAGCGGGGGGGACCCTCCTACGAGCAGTACTTC.

The chain employs TRBV2 and TRBJ1-4; D not certain. CDR1 is SNHLY, CDR2 FYNNEI, per germline. The ends were cut back, 2 bases at V and 7 bases at J, with 8 bases in the middle. The CDR3 consists of 13 residues. The CDR3 DNA sequence: TGTGCCAGCAGTGAATCCGTGGGTGAAAAACTGTTTTTT. This translates into CASSESVGEKLFF.

V gene TRBV18 combines with J gene TRBJ2-1, with 7 nucleotides matching TRBD2. There are 14 residues in the CDR3. CDR1 KGHSH and CDR2 LQKENI come from the germline V gene. J gave up 7 bases and V 2 bases, and 5 bases lay outside the gene matches. CDR3 protein: CASSPYREANEQFF. The CDR3 nucleotides are TGTGCCAGCTCACCATACCGGGAGGCGAATGAGCAGTTCTTC.

This clone was recorded only once. This rearrangement joins TRBV20-1 to TRBJ2-7; D unclear. V gave up 3 bases and J gave up 3 bases, with 6 bases separating them. This CDR3 region has 11 residues. Germline V gene sequence: CDR1 DFQATT, CDR2 SNEGSKA (reference sequence). The CDR3 nucleotides read TGCAGTGCTAGCTCAGGCTACGAGCAGTACTTC. It specifies CSASSGYEQYF.

The V call is TRBV30, the J call TRBJ1-1; D might be TRBD1 (5 bases). V was cut by 4 bases and J by 1 base, with 10 bases left in between. CDR3 length equals 13 residues. The germline CDR1 and CDR2 sequences are GTSNPN and SVGIG (reference sequence). The CDR3 here is CAWITRANTEAFF. CDR3 bases: TGTGCCTGGATTACCAGGGCGAACACTGAAGCTTTCTTT.

The chain recombines TRBV6-1 with TRBJ1-2, with 9 bases fitting TRBD1. From germline, CDR1 is MNHNS and CDR2 SASEGT. The CDR3 loop spans 15 amino acids. V lost 4 bases and J lost 4; bases outside the gene matches: 7. CDR3 nucleotide sequence: TGTGCCAGCAGTGCAACAGGGGGCTGGTCCTATGGCTACACCTTC. Amino acid sequence: CASSATGGWSYGYTF.

The rearrangement joins TRBV29-1 to TRBJ2-7, with D possibly matching TRBD2 (6 bases). V was clipped by 8 bases and J by 7 bases, with 24 bases between them. Per the germline V gene, CDR1 is SQVTM and CDR2 is ANQGSEA. There are 14 residues in the CDR3. The CDR3 DNA reads as TGCAGCCCGAGGGAGGACGCAACAGAAGGGGAGCAGTACTTC. Its translation: CSPREDATEGEQYF.

The chain recombines TRBV7-2 with TRBJ1-2; no firm D call. CDR1 and CDR2 from the germline V gene are SGHTA and FQGNSA. The CDR3 is 12 amino acids. V was pared by 1 base and J by 8 bases, with 8 bases between. CDR3 bases: TGTGCCAGCAGCTTAGTATCTTCCGGCTACACCTTC. It is translated as CASSLVSSGYTF.